Given below is one T cell receptor beta chain in context. This sample stems from a study of OX40 agonist ivuxolimab in advanced cancers. V shed 5 bases and J shed 3 bases, with 10 bases lying between them. CDR1 and CDR2 (germline): SGHVS, FNYEAQ. The CDR3 is 13 amino acids. Some clones are missing from TCRdb's copy, which holds only in-frame ones; the method was immunoSEQ multiplex PCR. The sample yields about 97,000 clones, approximately 87% seen once. The source of this sequence is an adult with an advanced solid tumor such as melanoma, head and neck, liver or kidney cancer. The J gene is TRBJ2-5, the V gene TRBV7-6, with D possibly being TRBD1 or TRBD2 (5 bases each). Sequencing was performed on CD4+ or CD8+ T cells sorted from blood, taken in a trial of the OX40 agonist ivuxolimab. The CDR3 DNA reads TGTGCCAGCAGCCCTTGGGGGAAAGAGACCCAGTACTTC. This translates into CASSPWGKETQYF.